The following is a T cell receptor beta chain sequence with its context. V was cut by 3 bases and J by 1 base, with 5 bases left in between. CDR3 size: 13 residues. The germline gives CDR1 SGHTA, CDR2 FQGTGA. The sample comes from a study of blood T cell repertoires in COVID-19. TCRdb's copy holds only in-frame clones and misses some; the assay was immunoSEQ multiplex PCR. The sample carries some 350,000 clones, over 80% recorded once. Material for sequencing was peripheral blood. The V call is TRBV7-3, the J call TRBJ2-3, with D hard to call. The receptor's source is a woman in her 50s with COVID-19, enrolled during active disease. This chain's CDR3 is CASSFVRTDTQYF. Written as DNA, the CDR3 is TGTGCCAGCAGCTTCGTCCGCACAGATACGCAGTATTTT.